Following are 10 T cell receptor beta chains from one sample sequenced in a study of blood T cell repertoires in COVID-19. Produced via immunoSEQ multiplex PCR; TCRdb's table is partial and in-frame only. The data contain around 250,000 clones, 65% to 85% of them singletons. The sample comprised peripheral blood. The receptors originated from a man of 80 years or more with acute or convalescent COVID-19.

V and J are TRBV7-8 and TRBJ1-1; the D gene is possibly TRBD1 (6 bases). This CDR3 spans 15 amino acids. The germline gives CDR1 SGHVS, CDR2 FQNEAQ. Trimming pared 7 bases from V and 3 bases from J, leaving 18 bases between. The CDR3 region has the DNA TGTGCCAGCACCCCACAAGGGGGGGCGTACACTGAAGCTTTCTTT. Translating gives CASTPQGGAYTEAFF.

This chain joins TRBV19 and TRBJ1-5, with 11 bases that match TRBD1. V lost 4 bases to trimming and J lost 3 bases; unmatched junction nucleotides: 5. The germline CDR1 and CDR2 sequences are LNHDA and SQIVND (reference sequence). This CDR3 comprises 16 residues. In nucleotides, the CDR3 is TGTGCCAGTAGTAAGGGACAGGGGGACCTCAATCAGCCCCAGCATTTT. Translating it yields CASSKGQGDLNQPQHF.

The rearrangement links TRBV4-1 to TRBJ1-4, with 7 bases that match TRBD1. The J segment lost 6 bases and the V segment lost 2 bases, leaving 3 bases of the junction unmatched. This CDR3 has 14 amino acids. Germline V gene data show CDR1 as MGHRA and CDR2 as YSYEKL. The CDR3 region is CASSQQGGYEKLFF. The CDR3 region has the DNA TGCGCCAGCAGCCAACAGGGGGGTTATGAAAAACTGTTTTTT.

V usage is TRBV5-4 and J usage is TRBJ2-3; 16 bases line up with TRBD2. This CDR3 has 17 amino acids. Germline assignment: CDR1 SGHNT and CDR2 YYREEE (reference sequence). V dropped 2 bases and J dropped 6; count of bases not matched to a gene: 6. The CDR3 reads CASSLGTSGGAMDTQYF. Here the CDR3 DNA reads TGTGCCAGCAGCTTAGGGACTAGCGGGGGGGCCATGGATACGCAGTATTTT.

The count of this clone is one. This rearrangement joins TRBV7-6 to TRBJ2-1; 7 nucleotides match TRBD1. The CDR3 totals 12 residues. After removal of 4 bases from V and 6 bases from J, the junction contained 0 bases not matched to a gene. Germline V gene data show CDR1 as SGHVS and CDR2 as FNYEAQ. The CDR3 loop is CASSYRGNEQFF. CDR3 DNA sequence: TGTGCCAGCAGCTACAGGGGCAATGAGCAGTTCTTC.

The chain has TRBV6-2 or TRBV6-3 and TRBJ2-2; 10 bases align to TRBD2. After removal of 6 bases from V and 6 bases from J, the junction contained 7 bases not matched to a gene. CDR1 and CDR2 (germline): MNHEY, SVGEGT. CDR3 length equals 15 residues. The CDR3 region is CASSLAGGPPGELFF. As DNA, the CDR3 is TGTGCCAGCAGCTTAGCGGGAGGTCCCCCCGGGGAGCTGTTTTTT.

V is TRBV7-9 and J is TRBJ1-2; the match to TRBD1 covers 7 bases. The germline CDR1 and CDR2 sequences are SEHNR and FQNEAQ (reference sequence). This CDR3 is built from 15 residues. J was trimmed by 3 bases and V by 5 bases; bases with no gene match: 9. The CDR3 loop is CASSRWTGGDYGYTF. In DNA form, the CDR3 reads TGTGCCAGCAGCCGTTGGACAGGAGGCGACTATGGCTACACCTTC. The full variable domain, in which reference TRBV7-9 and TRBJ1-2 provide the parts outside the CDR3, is DTGVSQNPRHKITKRGQNVTFRCDPISEHNRLYWYRQTLGQGPEFLTYFQNEAQLEKSRLLSDRFSAERPKGSFSTLEIQRTEQGDSAMYLCASSRWTGGDYGYTFGSGTRLTVV.

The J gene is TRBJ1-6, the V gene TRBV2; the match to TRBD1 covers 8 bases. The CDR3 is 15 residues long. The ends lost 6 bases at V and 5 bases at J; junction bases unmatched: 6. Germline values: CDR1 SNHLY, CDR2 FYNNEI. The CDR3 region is CASSRGQINNSPLHF. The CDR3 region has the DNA TGTGCCAGCAGCAGGGGGCAGATAAATAATTCACCCCTCCACTTT.

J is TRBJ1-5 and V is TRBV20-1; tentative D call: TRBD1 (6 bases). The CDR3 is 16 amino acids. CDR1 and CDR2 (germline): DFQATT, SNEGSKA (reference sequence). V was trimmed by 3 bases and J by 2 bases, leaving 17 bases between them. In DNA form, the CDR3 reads TGCAGTGCTAGTTTCGGCGTGGCAGGGGGCAATCAGCCCCAGCATTTT. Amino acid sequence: CSASFGVAGGNQPQHF.

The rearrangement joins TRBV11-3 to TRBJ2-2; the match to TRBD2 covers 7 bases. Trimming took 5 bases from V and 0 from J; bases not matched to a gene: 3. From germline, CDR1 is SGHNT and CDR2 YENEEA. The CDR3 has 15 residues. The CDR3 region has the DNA TGTGCCAGCAGCAACGGGGGGTCGAACACCGGGGAGCTGTTTTTT. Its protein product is CASSNGGSNTGELFF.